Listed here are 13 T cell receptor beta chains from one sample, sequenced in a study of T cells after yellow fever vaccination (dated by TCRdb to between 2018 and 2021). Sample treatment or condition, as interpreted from the label and publication: live attenuated yellow fever vaccine strain. The library was made by 5' RACE. The instrument was an Illumina HiSeq 2500. TCRdb reprocessed the public reads (quality trimming at Q25 with fastp, clone calling with MiXCR) and kept in-frame beta chains. Duplicate CDR3 protein sequences are folded into a single record with the most common DNA and genes. Here the sample has over 150,000 distinct CDR3 sequences; approximately 6.2% occur a single time. 2.5% to 3.5% of the sample rests with the top ten. This specimen consisted of CD4+ T cells sorted from PBMCs, obtained on the day of the first yellow fever vaccination. The receptors come from a man between 18 and 35 years old who received the YFV17D yellow fever vaccine.

This clonotype was detected ten times or more. The chain employs TRBV5-1 and TRBJ2-2; TRBD1 aligns across 9 bases. The trim removed 0 bases at V and 1 base at J, leaving 1 base unmatched. Germline lookup yields CDR1 SGHRS and CDR2 YFSETQ. The CDR3 is 16 amino acids. The CDR3 coding sequence is TGCGCCAGCAGCTTGGACAGGGGGCTGAACACCGGGGAGCTGTTTTTT. This codes for CASSLDRGLNTGELFF.

This clonotype was seen a few times. This chain links TRBV5-1 with TRBJ2-1; 11 nucleotides align to TRBD2. The CDR3 length is 18 residues. V lost 0 bases to trimming and J lost 1 base; unmatched junction nucleotides: 6. Germline CDR1 reads SGHRS; CDR2 reads YFSETQ. The CDR3 reads CASSLDPPSGGSYNEQFF. The CDR3 nucleotides read TGCGCCAGCAGCTTGGACCCGCCTAGCGGGGGGTCCTACAATGAGCAGTTCTTC.

The table lists this clonotype with many counts. The junction shows a germline mismatch at one end, possibly a read error. The CDR3 DNA is TGTGCCAGCAGCCAAGAAGCCCGGCACAGGGGGGCGCTAGATCCCGAGATCCAGTACTTC. It is translated as CASSQEARHRGALDPEIQYF. The gene calls are TRBV3-1 and TRBJ2-5, with TRBD1 identical over 8 bases. Germline CDR1 is LGHDT and CDR2 is YNNKEL (reference sequence). The CDR3 is 20 amino acids.

This clonotype came up many times. The chain links TRBV5-1 to TRBJ1-4, with a tentative D call TRBD1 (5 bases). The V and J ends lost 1 base and 4 bases respectively, with 11 bases between them. There are 15 residues in the CDR3. CDR1 is SGHRS and CDR2 is YFSETQ in the germline V gene. The CDR3 sequence: CASSLLSGGNEKLFF. The CDR3 DNA sequence: TGCGCCAGCAGCTTGCTGTCCGGGGGTAATGAAAAACTGTTTTTT.

This clonotype was seen a handful of times. The gene calls are TRBV5-5 and TRBJ2-7; tentatively, D is TRBD1 or TRBD2 (5 bases each). Germline V lookup: CDR1 SGHKS, CDR2 YYEKEE (reference sequence). V shed 3 bases and J shed 1 base, with 14 bases lying between them. This CDR3 spans 15 amino acids. Written as DNA, the CDR3 is TGTGCCAGCAGCTCACCCCGGGACGGATCCTACGAGCAGTACGTC. It encodes CASSSPRDGSYEQYV.

This clonotype occurred many times. The J gene is TRBJ2-1, the V gene TRBV3-1; 7 nucleotides agree with TRBD2. Germline values: CDR1 LGHDT, CDR2 YNNKEL (reference sequence). The CDR3 runs to 16 residues. J was trimmed by 0 bases and V by 2 bases; bases with no gene match: 4. CDR3: CASSQSIAGSYNEQFF. In DNA, the CDR3 is TGTGCCAGCAGCCAATCGATAGCGGGCTCCTACAATGAGCAGTTCTTC.

Many counts were recorded for this clonotype. The chain uses TRBV7-2 and TRBJ2-7; D is unclear. CDR3 length: 15 amino acids. Germline V gives CDR1 SGHTA, CDR2 FQGNSA. Trimming removed 0 bases from V and 6 bases from J, with 15 bases in between. The CDR3 is CASSLALVAPSEQYF. Here the CDR3 DNA reads TGTGCCAGCAGCTTAGCTCTGGTCGCCCCGTCCGAGCAGTACTTC.

In this sample, this clonotype turned up many times. This chain joins TRBV7-2 and TRBJ2-5; possibly TRBD2 for D (6 bases). CDR1 and CDR2 from the germline V gene are SGHTA and FQGNSA. Between the trimmed V and J ends, which lost 4 bases and 3 bases, there was a span of 12 bases. The CDR3 spans 14 residues. CDR3 residues: CASSSRVAEETQYF. The CDR3 nucleotides read TGTGCCAGCAGCTCCCGGGTAGCGGAAGAGACCCAGTACTTC.

Regarding this clonotype: A much more abundant neighbour one base away suggests this may be a read error. The chain recombines TRBV4-3 with TRBJ1-4; D remains ambiguous. Germline V gives CDR1 LGHNA, CDR2 YSLEER. The CDR3 contains 17 residues. V dropped 1 base and J dropped 4 bases, with 16 bases sitting between them. CDR3 nucleotide sequence: TGCGCCAGCAGCCAAGGGAGGTGGACGGACTTTAATGAAAAACTGTTTTTT. Protein: CASSQGRWTDFNEKLFF.

This clonotype was counted only a few times. The chain combines TRBV12-3 or TRBV12-4 with TRBJ2-3; D is unresolved. This CDR3 has 16 residues. The V end lost 0 bases, the J end lost 3 bases, and 13 bases lay between the germline ends. The CDR3 region is CASSLALWSPTDTQYF. The CDR3 nucleotides are TGTGCCAGCAGTTTAGCGCTCTGGTCCCCGACAGATACGCAGTATTTT.

This clonotype was found many times. The V call is TRBV5-1, the J call TRBJ2-2, with D perhaps matching TRBD2 (6 bases). V lost 5 bases, J lost 6 bases, and 17 bases lay in between. Germline assignment: CDR1 SGHRS and CDR2 YFSETQ. The CDR3 extends over 15 amino acids. The DNA of the CDR3 is TGCGCCAGCAGTCTCGGGGGACTCAAACCCGGGGAGCTGTTTTTT. Protein sequence: CASSLGGLKPGELFF.

The chain links TRBV4-3 to TRBJ1-6, with no clear D. V was trimmed by 3 bases and J by 7 bases, leaving 4 bases between them. The CDR3 has 12 amino acids. The germline V gene encodes CDR1 LGHNA and CDR2 YSLEER. The CDR3 sequence: CASSQRNSPLHF. CDR3 in DNA: TGCGCCAGCAGCCAGCGAAATTCACCCCTCCACTTT.

There are a few counts of this clonotype. V gene TRBV20-1 combines with J gene TRBJ1-4; tentative D call: TRBD1 (5 bases). Per germline, CDR1 DFQATT and CDR2 SNEGSKA (reference sequence). The CDR3 covers 13 residues. Trimming took off 5 bases at V and 7 bases at J, with 14 bases between the two ends. The CDR3 DNA is TGCAGTGCTGCGGGCCCTGGGGGTGAAAAACTGTTTTTT. Translated: CSAAGPGGEKLFF.